The 21 T cell receptor beta chains listed next were all sequenced from one sample in a study of regulatory T cells in long-lasting Graves disease. In building TCR beta libraries, iRepertoire HTBI primers were used together with Arm-PCR of CDR3 regions. In TCRdb, the multiplex PCR reads were re-called with MiXCR into one record per CDR3 protein. Among 400,000 to 500,000 distinct CDR3 sequences listed, about 22% were seen once. As for time point: persistent/refractory GD, antithyroid drugs over 5 years with positive TRAb. Isolated PBMC RNA provided the starting material for the TCR library. Sequences were derived from peripheral blood mononuclear cells (PBMCs), sampled when the disease was refractory, from a patient treated with antithyroid drugs. These receptor sequences come from a female donor with Graves disease.

This clonotype has a single count. The V call is TRBV28, the J call TRBJ2-3; 9 bases fit TRBD2. CDR1 MDHEN and CDR2 SYDVKM come from the germline V gene. With V trimmed by 7 bases and J by 1 base, 0 bases remained unmatched. CDR3 length: 13 amino acids. CDR3 bases: TGTGCCAGCAAGCGGGGGGGCACAGATACGCAGTATTTT. Amino acids: CASKRGGTDTQYF.

A few counts support this clonotype. The chain links TRBV7-8 to TRBJ2-7, with 8 bases matching TRBD2. The CDR3 is 13 residues long. Trimming took 5 bases from V and 3 from J; bases not matched to a gene: 3. Germline loops: CDR1 SGHVS, CDR2 FQNEAQ. The CDR3 region is CASSPAGDYEQYF. The DNA for the CDR3 is TGTGCCAGCAGCCCAGCGGGAGACTACGAGCAGTACTTC.

V and J are TRBV29-1 and TRBJ2-2; TRBD1 matches 7 bases. Germline V gene sequence: CDR1 SQVTM, CDR2 ANQGSEA. This CDR3 comprises 13 residues. Trimming cost V 0 bases and J 6 bases; bases outside gene matches: 1. For the CDR3, the DNA is TGCAGCGTTGAAGATCAGGGGGCCGGGGAGCTGTTTTTT. Protein: CSVEDQGAGELFF.

This chain uses TRBV9 with TRBJ2-1; TRBD2 agrees at 11 bases. The J segment lost 10 bases and the V segment lost 4 bases, leaving 13 bases of the junction unmatched. Germline CDR1 SGDLS, CDR2 YYNGEE. The CDR3 extends over 16 amino acids. The CDR3 DNA reads as TGTGCCAGCAGCTCCACCCATGGGCCTAGCGGGAGGGAGCAGTTCTTC. Its protein is CASSSTHGPSGREQFF.

This clonotype was picked up many times. The rearrangement links TRBV6-1 to TRBJ2-7, with D perhaps TRBD1 (6 bases). This CDR3 is built from 14 residues. V lost 6 bases to trimming and J lost 2 bases, with 14 bases between them. Germline V gene lookup returns CDR1 MNHNS and CDR2 SASEGT. CDR3 in DNA: TGTGCCAGCAGACAGGGTCGGTCTACCTACGAGCAGTACTTC. Its translation is CASRQGRSTYEQYF.

This clonotype appeared a few times. Given the absence of the conserved phenylalanine or tryptophan at the CDR3 end, a read error is likely. The chain uses TRBV28 and TRBJ1-5; the D gene is possibly TRBD1 (5 bases). This CDR3 has 13 amino acids. Germline CDR1 and CDR2: MDHEN and SYDVKM. Trimming removed 6 bases at V and 3 bases at J, with 9 bases between. The CDR3 loop is CASRDTLNQPQHS. CDR3 nucleotide sequence: TGTGCCAGCAGGGACACCCTCAATCAGCCCCAGCATTCT.

This clonotype was seen at least ten times. The chain recombines TRBV29-1 with TRBJ2-5, with 8 bases matching TRBD2. CDR1 is SQVTM, CDR2 ANQGSEA, per germline. The CDR3 has 13 amino acids. V shed 1 base and J 4 bases; nucleotides not matched to a gene: 2. CDR3: CSVEASGRETQYF. The CDR3 DNA is TGCAGCGTTGAAGCTAGCGGGCGAGAGACCCAGTACTTC.

This clonotype has just a few counts. The chain combines TRBV28 with TRBJ2-2; 10 bases are shared with TRBD2. With 10 bases clipped from V and 0 bases from J, the junction kept 8 bases outside the gene matches. The CDR3 spans 16 residues. The germline V gene encodes CDR1 MDHEN and CDR2 SYDVKM. The CDR3 region has the DNA TGTGCCACCCGATTAGCGGGAGGTTCGAACACCGGGGAGCTGTTTTTT. This gives the protein CATRLAGGSNTGELFF.

The chain carries TRBV6-9 and TRBJ2-1; D gene uncertain. This CDR3 has 11 amino acids. The V and J ends lost 4 bases and 10 bases respectively, with 8 bases between them. CDR1 is MNHGY, CDR2 SVAAGI, per germline. CDR3: CASSWGGEQFF. CDR3 nucleotides: TGTGCCAGCAGTTGGGGTGGCGAGCAGTTCTTC.

Many counts were recorded for this clonotype. The chain combines TRBV6-5 with TRBJ2-7; D ambiguous. Germline CDR1 is MNHEY and CDR2 is SVGAGI. Deletions cut 2 bases from V and 10 bases from J, with 9 bases between. There are 11 residues in the CDR3. CDR3 in amino acids: CASSYAGLQYF. CDR3 nucleotides: TGTGCCAGCAGTTACGCTGGTCTACAGTACTTC.

This clonotype was detected ten times or more. This chain connects TRBV10-3 to TRBJ1-5; D may be TRBD1 (5 bases). Germline loops: CDR1 ENHRY, CDR2 SYGVKD. The CDR3 covers 13 residues. Trimming took 0 bases from V and 7 from J, leaving 7 bases between them. The CDR3 sequence is CAISESAGQPQHF. Here the CDR3 DNA reads TGTGCCATCAGTGAGTCCGCAGGGCAGCCCCAGCATTTT.

This clonotype has more than one count but fewer than ten. The chain uses TRBV11-2 and TRBJ1-5; TRBD1 matches at 8 bases. The ends lost 5 bases at V and 8 bases at J; junction bases unmatched: 11. The CDR3 runs 15 residues. Germline V gene sequence: CDR1 SGHAT, CDR2 FQNNGV. In DNA form, the CDR3 reads TGTGCCAGCAGCCAAGGACAGGGCTTGGGGAAGCCCCAGCATTTT. Its translation is CASSQGQGLGKPQHF. The full variable domain, with the rest looked up from reference TRBV11-2 and TRBJ1-5, is EAGVAQSPRYKIIEKRQSVAFWCNPISGHATLYWYQQILGQGPKLLIQFQNNGVVDDSQLPKDRFSAERLKGVDSTLKIQPAKLEDSAVYLCASSQGQGLGKPQHFGDGTRLSIL.

In its sample, this clonotype was seen many times. This chain joins TRBV2 and TRBJ2-5; TRBD2 matches 8 bases. The V gene end was trimmed by 3 bases and the J gene end by 4 bases; junction bases not matched to a gene: 16. This CDR3 contains 18 residues. Per germline, CDR1 SNHLY and CDR2 FYNNEI. The CDR3 reads CASSDEKDRSGGGETQYF. The CDR3 DNA sequence: TGTGCCAGCAGTGACGAGAAGGACCGGTCGGGAGGGGGAGAGACCCAGTACTTC.

This clonotype was recorded many times. This chain uses TRBV7-2 with TRBJ1-4; D call uncertain. Germline values: CDR1 SGHTA, CDR2 FQGNSA. The CDR3 runs 15 residues. The V and J ends lost 1 base and 7 bases respectively, with 13 bases between them. DNA for the CDR3: TGTGCCAGCAGCTTAGATGGGAGGACCGGTGAAAAACTGTTTTTT. Encoded protein: CASSLDGRTGEKLFF.

This rearrangement joins TRBV11-2 to TRBJ2-3; TRBD1 aligns across 11 bases. The CDR3 consists of 14 residues. The germline gives CDR1 SGHAT, CDR2 FQNNGV. Trimming cost V 5 bases and J 6 bases; bases outside gene matches: 4. The DNA for the CDR3 is TGTGCCAGCAGCATCGGGACAGGGGGGGATACGCAGTATTTT. Translating gives CASSIGTGGDTQYF.

The V call is TRBV19, the J call TRBJ1-1, with 7 bases that match TRBD1. V trimming: 6 bases; J trimming: 5 bases; junction bases outside the gene matches: 6. Looked up from germline, CDR1 is LNHDA and CDR2 is SQIVND (reference sequence). There are 13 residues in the CDR3. In nucleotides, the CDR3 is TGTGCCAGTAGCACAGGGGTGAGGACTGAAGCTTTCTTT. This encodes CASSTGVRTEAFF.

J is TRBJ2-7 and V is TRBV5-1; D is perhaps TRBD1 or TRBD2 (7 bases each). Germline values: CDR1 SGHRS, CDR2 YFSETQ. This CDR3 has 15 residues. V gave up 3 bases and J gave up 4 bases, with 17 bases separating them. The CDR3 loop reads CASSSGGVYRYEQYF. The CDR3 nucleotides are TGCGCCAGCAGCTCAGGGGGGGTTTACAGATACGAGCAGTACTTC.

The V gene is TRBV24-1, the J gene TRBJ1-5, with D perhaps matching TRBD1 (5 bases). The CDR3 covers 15 residues. CDR1 KGHDR and CDR2 SFDVKD come from the germline V gene. Trimming left V 5 bases short and J 0 bases short, with 10 bases between. The CDR3 is CATSGGTHSNQPQHF. The DNA for the CDR3 is TGTGCCACCAGTGGGGGGACTCATAGCAATCAGCCCCAGCATTTT.

This clonotype has a count of ten or more. V is TRBV28 and J is TRBJ1-2, with no clear D. Germline CDR1 reads MDHEN; CDR2 reads SYDVKM. CDR3 length: 14 amino acids. V gave up 5 bases and J gave up 3 bases, with 13 bases separating them. CDR3 protein: CASSPRGRYYGYTF. The CDR3 nucleotides are TGTGCCAGCAGTCCCCGTGGGAGGTACTATGGCTACACCTTC.

This clonotype appeared many times. V gene TRBV12-3 or TRBV12-4 combines with J gene TRBJ2-2; 8 nucleotides match TRBD1. J lost 0 bases, V lost 7 bases, and 4 bases had no gene match. The CDR3 has 15 amino acids. For the CDR3, the DNA is TGTGCCAGCACCGAGACAGGGGCGAACACCGGGGAGCTGTTTTTT. Its protein is CASTETGANTGELFF.

This clonotype was counted at least ten times. This chain uses TRBV20-1 with TRBJ2-7; D gene ambiguous. Trimming left V 6 bases short and J 2 bases short, with 5 bases between. This CDR3 has 10 amino acids. CDR1 is DFQATT and CDR2 is SNEGSKA in the germline V gene (reference sequence). CDR3 in DNA: TGCAGTGCCCAGACCTACGAGCAGTACTTC. Translating gives CSAQTYEQYF.